The T cell receptor beta chain under discussion was sequenced for a study of beta chain features in type 1 diabetes. At the level of the study: Patients and healthy donors were similar in age, gender and cell yields. General study results and limits: TCRB CDR3s were moderately but significantly shorter in Type 1 diabetes patients in all four CD4+ subsets. The study left unresolved whether HLA type influences TCRB rearrangement.

V trimming: 3 bases; J trimming: 9 bases; junction bases outside the gene matches: 1. This CDR3 has 12 residues. Germline CDR1 KGHSH, CDR2 LQKENI. Points on this clone: Its specificity is unknown.

Sequenced material consisted of expressed TCRB transcripts (all of the isolated RNA was reverse transcribed). Profiled with immunoSEQ multiplex PCR; TCRdb holds only in-frame clones, not every one. The sample holds around 710,000 clones, approximately 13% seen once. The TCR comes from a man younger than 40 with type 1 diabetes. Sequencing input: naive CD4+ T cells from blood. The chain carries TRBV18 and TRBJ2-1; 8 nucleotides agree with TRBD1. The CDR3 loop is CASSPRGPEQFF. CDR3 nucleotides: TGTGCCAGCTCACCCAGGGGGCCTGAGCAGTTCTTC.